This TCR beta chain was profiled in a study of CD8+ T cells in alopecia areata. Sequencing relied on a cDNA template that was reverse transcribed from extracted RNA. The table came from immunoSEQ multiplex PCR; TCRdb's copy has only in-frame clones and leaves some out. The profile shows about 270,000 clones, 45% to 70% of them singletons. Study outcomes and limitations: Many expanded lesional clones persisted during tofacitinib (in both scalp and blood). Compared with normal scalp, lesional scalp had higher clonality and more expanded CD8+ clones. Possibly as an HLA-related effect, TCR sharing across patients appeared less clear than in mice.

The V end was cut by 3 bases, the J end by 1 base, with 9 bases between. Per the germline V gene, CDR1 is LGHNA and CDR2 is YSLEER. The CDR3 spans 14 residues. This clone was counted only a few times. Its antigen is unidentified. Treatment specified: oral pan-JAK inhibitor, 5-10 mg twice daily. The chain links TRBV4-3 to TRBJ1-1; no definite D call. The material was CD4+ T cells sorted from blood, obtained at week 52, from a patient treated with tofacitinib. This sequence originates from a human donor with alopecia areata. The CDR3 nucleotides read TGCGCCAGCAGCCAGACCACAAGGAACACTGAAGCTTTCTTT. As protein: CASSQTTRNTEAFF.